Listed here are 6 T cell receptor beta chains from one sample, sequenced in a study of blood T cell repertoires in COVID-19. Sequenced by immunoSEQ multiplex PCR; TCRdb stores in-frame clones only, minus some. This sample yields 97,000 or so clones, of which approximately 81% are seen a single time; around 4% belongs to the top ten. The sequenced sample was peripheral blood. These receptors were obtained from a man in his sixties with acute or convalescent COVID-19.

This chain uses TRBV7-2 with TRBJ2-1; 9 bases line up with TRBD2. Germline V gives CDR1 SGHTA, CDR2 FQGNSA. V trimming: 5 bases; J trimming: 3 bases; junction bases outside the gene matches: 5. This CDR3 spans 15 amino acids. The CDR3 coding sequence is TGTGCCAGCAGCAAGACTAGCGGACTCTACAATGAGCAGTTCTTC. This sequence encodes CASSKTSGLYNEQFF.

This clone occurred a few times. The chain uses TRBV6-1 and TRBJ1-6; 8 nucleotides align to TRBD1. J was trimmed by 10 bases and V by 0 bases; bases with no gene match: 5. The germline V gene encodes CDR1 MNHNS and CDR2 SASEGT. The CDR3 has 15 residues. Here the CDR3 reads CASSEAEDRASPLHF. CDR3 nucleotide sequence: TGTGCCAGCAGTGAAGCTGAGGACAGGGCATCACCCCTCCACTTT.

The rearrangement links TRBV12-3 or TRBV12-4 to TRBJ2-2, with TRBD2 matching over 7 bases. The CDR3 consists of 13 residues. After removal of 3 bases from V and 5 bases from J, the junction contained 0 bases not matched to a gene. CDR3 nucleotide sequence: TGTGCCAGCAGTTTGGGGGGGACCGGGGAGCTGTTTTTT. The encoded protein is CASSLGGTGELFF.

A few counts support this clone. The gene calls are TRBV9 and TRBJ1-2, with 8 bases fitting TRBD1. This CDR3 is built from 16 residues. V lost 3 bases, J lost 0 bases, and 7 bases stayed unmatched. The germline gives CDR1 SGDLS, CDR2 YYNGEE. CDR3: CASSDTGGRANYGYTF. The CDR3 region has the DNA TGTGCCAGCAGCGATACAGGGGGGCGGGCTAACTATGGCTACACCTTC.

This clone was recorded a few times. The chain employs TRBV15 and TRBJ2-2; TRBD1 matches at 11 bases. Per germline, CDR1 LNHNV and CDR2 YYDKDF (reference sequence). V dropped 0 bases and J dropped 4; count of bases not matched to a gene: 4. This CDR3 has 17 amino acids. The CDR3 bases are TGTGCCACCAGCAGAGAGGGACAGGGGGTAATCACCGGGGAGCTGTTTTTT. As protein: CATSREGQGVITGELFF.

The chain is built from TRBV12-3 or TRBV12-4 and TRBJ2-3, with D unclear. V lost 6 bases, J lost 4 bases, and 11 bases lay in between. The CDR3 is made up of 13 amino acids. CDR3 residues: CASSPTNSDTQYF. For the CDR3, the DNA is TGTGCCAGCAGCCCTACCAATTCAGATACGCAGTATTTT.